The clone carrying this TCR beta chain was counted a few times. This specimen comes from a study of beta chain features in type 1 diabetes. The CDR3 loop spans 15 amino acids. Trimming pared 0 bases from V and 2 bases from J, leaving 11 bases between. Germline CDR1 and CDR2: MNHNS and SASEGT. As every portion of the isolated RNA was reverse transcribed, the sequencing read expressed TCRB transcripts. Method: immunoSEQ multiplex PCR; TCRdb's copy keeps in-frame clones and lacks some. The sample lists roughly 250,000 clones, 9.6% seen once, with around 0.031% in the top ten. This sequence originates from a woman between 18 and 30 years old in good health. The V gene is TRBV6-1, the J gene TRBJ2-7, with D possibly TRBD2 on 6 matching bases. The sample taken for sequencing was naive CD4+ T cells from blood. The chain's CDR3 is CASSEAGLQAYEQYF. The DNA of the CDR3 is TGTGCCAGCAGTGAAGCGGGACTCCAGGCCTACGAGCAGTACTTC.